This passage covers 19 T cell receptor beta chains from one sample sequenced in a study of blood T cell repertoires in COVID-19. The data were produced by immunoSEQ multiplex PCR, yet TCRdb's version contains in-frame clones alone and is incomplete. In the table there are roughly 150,000 clones, 80% of which are singletons. The sample consisted of peripheral blood. All receptors derive from a man between 60 and 75 years old with acute or convalescent COVID-19.

V is TRBV7-2 and J is TRBJ2-3; TRBD2 is a possible D gene (6 bases). Germline V CDR1 and CDR2: SGHTA, FQGNSA. Trimming removed 5 bases at V and 4 bases at J, with 19 bases between. This CDR3 is 16 amino acids long. In DNA form, the CDR3 reads TGTGCCAGCAGCCCGGGGACTCAGGGAGGCCCAGATACGCAGTATTTT. Amino acid sequence: CASSPGTQGGPDTQYF.

The rearrangement uses TRBV29-1 and TRBJ2-7; perhaps TRBD1 as D (6 bases). Germline CDR1 is SQVTM and CDR2 is ANQGSEA. Trimming removed 1 base at V and 5 bases at J, with 9 bases between. The CDR3 extends over 12 amino acids. The CDR3 DNA reads as TGCAGCGTTGAAGCGGCAGGGGACGAGCAGTACTTC. Translating gives CSVEAAGDEQYF.

CDR3 sequence: CSATVYEQYF. Here the CDR3 DNA reads TGCAGTGCTACAGTCTACGAGCAGTACTTC. V usage is TRBV20-1 and J usage is TRBJ2-7; D remains ambiguous. The CDR3 covers 10 residues. The V gene lost 4 bases and the J gene lost 3 bases, with 4 bases spanning the gap. Germline V gene sequence: CDR1 DFQATT, CDR2 SNEGSKA (reference sequence).

In this sample, this clone turned up once. This chain joins TRBV10-3 and TRBJ1-1; D may be TRBD1 (5 bases). This CDR3 region has 13 residues. V was cut by 11 bases and J by 0 bases, with 13 bases left in between. Germline V gives CDR1 ENHRY, CDR2 SYGVKD. CDR3 coding DNA: TGTGCCTCGGGGGGAGGGTTGAACACTGAAGCTTTCTTT. It specifies CASGGGLNTEAFF.

The V and J genes are TRBV28 and TRBJ1-2; 11 bases fit TRBD1. The CDR3 is 15 residues long. V trimming: 8 bases; J trimming: 5 bases; junction bases outside the gene matches: 10. Germline CDR1 MDHEN, CDR2 SYDVKM. CDR3 sequence (DNA): TGTGCCAGCTTGAAGGGCGGGACAGGGGGTTATGGCTACACCTTC. Its protein is CASLKGGTGGYGYTF.

Comment on this clone: Additional DNA sequences in this sample encode the identical CDR3. The chain carries TRBV4-2 and TRBJ2-1; 12 bases match TRBD2. V dropped 1 base and J dropped 0; count of bases not matched to a gene: 7. This CDR3 comprises 19 residues. The germline V gene encodes CDR1 LGHNA and CDR2 YNFKEQ. The CDR3 loop reads CASSQGTSGGPSSYNEQFF. The CDR3 coding sequence is TGTGCCAGCAGCCAAGGAACTAGCGGGGGGCCGAGCTCCTACAATGAGCAGTTCTTC.

The rearrangement uses TRBV5-1 and TRBJ2-5; D unresolved. V lost 0 bases to trimming and J lost 0 bases, with 9 bases between them. Germline V CDR1 and CDR2: SGHRS, YFSETQ. CDR3 length equals 15 residues. The CDR3 region is CASSLGDTYQETQYF. CDR3 coding DNA: TGCGCCAGCAGCTTGGGAGATACGTACCAAGAGACCCAGTACTTC.

The J gene is TRBJ2-3, the V gene TRBV14; 7 nucleotides line up with TRBD2. This CDR3 region has 18 residues. CDR1 and CDR2 from the germline V gene are SGHDN and FVKESK. V lost 4 bases, J lost 1 base, and 14 bases stayed unmatched. This chain's CDR3 is CASSLMGLPRWGTDTQYF. In DNA form, the CDR3 reads TGTGCCAGCAGCCTCATGGGACTACCAAGATGGGGCACAGATACGCAGTATTTT. The complete variable domain, with remaining parts taken from reference TRBV14 and TRBJ2-3, reads EAGVTQFPSHSVIEKGQTVTLRCDPISGHDNLYWYRRVMGKEIKFLLHFVKESKQDESGMPNNRFLAERTGGTYSTLKVQPAELEDSGVYFCASSLMGLPRWGTDTQYFGPGTRLTVL.

The V gene is TRBV7-2, the J gene TRBJ2-1, with D possibly matching TRBD2 (6 bases). V lost 1 base, J lost 6 bases, and 16 bases lay in between. The CDR3 is 16 amino acids. The germline V gene has CDR1 SGHTA and CDR2 FQGNSA. CDR3 protein: CASSLEGTSKVNEQFF. The CDR3 nucleotides are TGTGCCAGCAGCTTAGAAGGGACTTCGAAGGTCAATGAGCAGTTCTTC.

The rearrangement uses TRBV19 and TRBJ1-4; 9 bases are a match to TRBD1. Germline trimming cut 7 bases from V and 7 bases from J; bases unmatched to any gene: 10. The germline CDR1 and CDR2 sequences are LNHDA and SQIVND (reference sequence). This CDR3 contains 15 residues. CDR3 bases: TGTGCCAGTAAAAGGGACAGGGCCGATAGTGAAAAACTGTTTTTT. Residues: CASKRDRADSEKLFF.

The gene calls are TRBV27 and TRBJ2-7; 13 nucleotides line up with TRBD2. J lost 7 bases, V lost 4 bases, and 4 bases had no gene match. Germline V gene sequence: CDR1 MNHEY, CDR2 SMNVEV (reference sequence). This CDR3 contains 14 residues. The CDR3 loop is CASSWTSGSGEQYF. CDR3 bases: TGTGCCAGCAGTTGGACTAGCGGGAGTGGGGAGCAGTACTTC.

CDR3: CATWDTAYEQYF. CDR3 in DNA: TGTGCCACCTGGGACACTGCCTACGAGCAGTACTTC. This chain uses TRBV6-5 with TRBJ2-7; TRBD1 might be the D (6 bases). Trimming stripped 10 bases from V and 2 bases from J, with 12 bases between. This CDR3 contains 12 residues. Germline assignment: CDR1 MNHEY and CDR2 SVGAGI.

The chain couples TRBV3-1 (or the pseudogene TRBV3-2) to TRBJ2-5, with 7 bases identical to TRBD2. This CDR3 has 13 amino acids. Germline CDR1 LGHDT, CDR2 YNNKEL (reference sequence). Trimming cost V 4 bases and J 3 bases; bases outside gene matches: 2. CDR3 nucleotide sequence: TGTGCCAGCAGCCTTCGGGGGGAAGAGACCCAGTACTTC. This translates into CASSLRGEETQYF.

The chain uses TRBV10-3 and TRBJ2-6; no definite D call. Germline V gene sequence: CDR1 ENHRY, CDR2 SYGVKD. The CDR3 totals 13 residues. The V end was cut by 2 bases, the J end by 8 bases, with 7 bases between. The DNA for the CDR3 is TGTGCCATCAGTGAGACAGTCCCCAACGTCCTGACTTTC. It specifies CAISETVPNVLTF.

The rearrangement links TRBV11-3 to TRBJ1-2, with D perhaps TRBD1 (5 bases). CDR1 SGHNT and CDR2 YENEEA come from the germline V gene. Trimming left V 5 bases short and J 6 bases short, with 13 bases between. This CDR3 has 13 residues. The CDR3 sequence is CASSAGTVHGYTF. The CDR3 bases are TGTGCCAGCAGCGCCGGGACTGTACATGGCTACACCTTC.

The rearrangement links TRBV6-5 to TRBJ2-3, with TRBD2 matching over 10 bases. V was clipped by 6 bases and J by 5 bases; unmatched bases: 8. Germline lookup yields CDR1 MNHEY and CDR2 SVGAGI. CDR3 length: 15 residues. The CDR3 region has the DNA TGTGCCAGCAGACTTCTAGCGGGAGAGGTAGATACGCAGTATTTT. Translating gives CASRLLAGEVDTQYF.

This chain connects TRBV7-2 to TRBJ2-3, with a tentative D call TRBD1 (6 bases). The germline CDR1 and CDR2 sequences are SGHTA and FQGNSA. Between the trimmed V and J ends, which lost 5 bases and 1 base, there was a span of 7 bases. The CDR3 extends over 13 amino acids. Here the CDR3 DNA reads TGTGCCAGCAGCGCAGGGGGCACAGATACGCAGTATTTT. Its protein product is CASSAGGTDTQYF.

The CDR3 sequence: CASSLGRLGTGELFF. In nucleotides, the CDR3 is TGTGCCAGCAGTTTAGGTCGACTGGGCACCGGGGAGCTGTTTTTT. The chain is built from TRBV28 and TRBJ2-2; no definite D call. The CDR3 extends over 15 amino acids. Germline values: CDR1 MDHEN, CDR2 SYDVKM. V was pared by 2 bases and J by 4 bases, with 11 bases between.

This chain joins TRBV9 and TRBJ2-6; D is undetermined. The CDR3 loop spans 16 amino acids. Germline lookup yields CDR1 SGDLS and CDR2 YYNGEE. The V end was cut by 0 bases, the J end by 0 bases, with 7 bases between. As DNA, the CDR3 is TGTGCCAGCAGCGTAGGCGACACCTCTGGGGCCAACGTCCTGACTTTC. Amino acids: CASSVGDTSGANVLTF.